A single sample is the source of the 3 T cell receptor beta chains below, sequenced in a study of blood T cell repertoires in COVID-19. The protocol was immunoSEQ multiplex PCR, while the TCRdb copy is restricted to in-frame clones and leaves out a portion. Among some 200,000 clones listed, 88% were seen once. The sample comprised peripheral blood. Receptor source: a man aged 40-49 years with active or convalescent COVID-19.

This chain connects TRBV5-1 to TRBJ2-1; TRBD2 matches 10 bases. V was pared by 3 bases and J by 9 bases, with 12 bases of the junction left unmatched. The CDR3 covers 16 residues. From germline, CDR1 is SGHRS and CDR2 YFSETQ. CDR3 amino acids: CASSSRWGAGGREQFF. The CDR3 nucleotides are TGCGCCAGCAGCTCTCGATGGGGAGCGGGGGGGCGTGAGCAGTTCTTC.

The chain carries TRBV19 and TRBJ2-1, with D tentatively TRBD1 (6 bases). V was trimmed by 6 bases and J by 0 bases, leaving 6 bases between them. CDR3 length equals 13 residues. Germline-derived CDR1 and CDR2 are LNHDA and SQIVND (reference sequence). The CDR3 region has the DNA TGTGCCAGTAGCAGGGGCTCCTACAATGAGCAGTTCTTC. This encodes CASSRGSYNEQFF.

This chain joins TRBV27 and TRBJ2-1, with TRBD1 matching over 9 bases. The CDR3 extends over 15 amino acids. V was pared by 3 bases and J by 4 bases, with 4 bases of the junction left unmatched. Per germline, CDR1 MNHEY and CDR2 SMNVEV (reference sequence). The CDR3 DNA sequence: TGTGCCAGCAGTTTTTTACAGGGGGCTTACAATGAGCAGTTCTTC. Translating gives CASSFLQGAYNEQFF.